The clone carrying this T cell receptor beta chain came up a few times. Its antigen is still unknown. A much bigger clone sits one base away, suggesting this may be a read error. This beta chain represents an off-target read in a library built for alpha chains; its size is of limited meaning. The CDR3 covers 12 residues. Germline CDR1 and CDR2: SGHDN and FVKESK. From the 5' RACE reads, TCRdb called clonotypes with MiXCR, one entry per CDR3 protein. Seen here are 7,500 to 10,000 distinct CDR3 sequences, 3.9% observed once, and the top ten hold about 20%. The data were obtained in a study of spatial heterogeneity in lung cancer. The wider study: A total of about 73 untreated early-stage non-small cell lung cancer patients served as donors. More than eight raw reads, on average, carried each unique TCR and UMI combination. Findings of the study overall: Detection of ubiquitous tumor TCRs in blood was higher at resection than follow-up.

As to time point: blood taken at disease recurrence. Researchers sequenced whole RNA taken from tumor, nontumor lung or frozen PBMC without sorting. The receptor's source is a female donor with early-stage non-small cell lung cancer. The V gene is TRBV14, the J gene TRBJ1-2; no clear D. This sample comprised PBMCs, obtained at recurrence. The CDR3: CASSHLAYGFTF. Written as DNA, the CDR3 is TGTGCCAGCAGCCACCTGGCATATGGCTTCACCTTC.